Each of the 25 T cell receptor beta chains below was sequenced from the same sample in a study of CD8+ T cells in alopecia areata. The treatment denotes: oral pan-JAK inhibitor, 5-10 mg twice daily. RNA was isolated and reverse transcribed to cDNA, the sequencing template. The method was immunoSEQ multiplex PCR; TCRdb's version includes in-frame clones alone and lacks a portion of them. The sample has about 300,000 clones, nearly 60% seen once; the top ten hold around 1.8%. Specimen: CD4+ T cells sorted from blood, collected at week 24, from a patient treated with tofacitinib. The receptors here all came from a human donor with alopecia areata.

This clone was detected only a few times. This chain links TRBV5-1 with TRBJ2-7; possible D gene TRBD1, 5 bases. The V gene's germline CDR1 is SGHRS and CDR2 YFSETQ. Trimming removed 0 bases from V and 5 bases from J, with 9 bases in between. The CDR3 consists of 13 residues. CDR3 nucleotide sequence: TGCGCCAGCAGCTTGGAAGGGGCAGACGAGCAGTACTTC. Protein sequence: CASSLEGADEQYF.

The chain joins TRBV5-6 to TRBJ1-4; possibly TRBD1 for D (5 bases). V lost 2 bases to trimming and J lost 2 bases, with 10 bases between them. Germline assignment: CDR1 SGHDT and CDR2 YYEEEE. This CDR3 has 15 residues. CDR3 amino acids: CASSFQPGTNEKLFF. CDR3 nucleotides: TGTGCCAGCAGCTTTCAGCCAGGGACTAATGAAAAACTGTTTTTT.

Points on this clone: This same CDR3 is encoded by further DNA sequences in the sample. The genes are TRBV5-1 and TRBJ2-3; 7 bases map to TRBD1. V lost 2 bases to trimming and J lost 3 bases; unmatched junction nucleotides: 3. CDR1 is SGHRS, CDR2 YFSETQ, per germline. The CDR3 consists of 14 residues. The CDR3 loop reads CASSLAGGTDTQYF. Written as DNA, the CDR3 is TGCGCCAGCAGCTTAGCAGGGGGAACAGATACGCAGTATTTT.

This clone has a handful of counts. This chain connects TRBV4-1 to TRBJ2-2; D perhaps matches TRBD2 (5 bases). The germline CDR1 and CDR2 sequences are MGHRA and YSYEKL. CDR3 size: 16 residues. The ends were cut back, 7 bases at V and 0 bases at J, with 15 bases in the middle. The CDR3 is CASTSGRTANTGELFF. The CDR3 DNA follows: TGCGCCAGCACGAGCGGACGGACCGCGAACACCGGGGAGCTGTTTTTT.

This rearrangement joins TRBV5-1 to TRBJ2-1; D assignment may be TRBD1 or TRBD2 (6 bases each). Trimming pared 2 bases from V and 6 bases from J, leaving 15 bases between. Germline V lookup: CDR1 SGHRS, CDR2 YFSETQ. The CDR3 length is 15 residues. For the CDR3, the DNA is TGCGCCAGCAGCTTACAAGGGGGAGGAGGCAATGAGCAGTTCTTC. This encodes CASSLQGGGGNEQFF.

The CDR3 spells CAWSGKRGGEETQYF. In DNA, the CDR3 is TGTGCCTGGAGTGGAAAGCGGGGGGGCGAAGAGACCCAGTACTTC. The gene calls are TRBV30 and TRBJ2-5; the match to TRBD2 covers 10 bases. Germline V lookup: CDR1 GTSNPN, CDR2 SVGIG (reference sequence). Trimming removed 1 base from V and 3 bases from J; junction bases left unmatched: 5. The CDR3 length is 15 residues.

The chain couples TRBV4-2 to TRBJ2-7; 7 nucleotides match TRBD1. Germline CDR1 and CDR2: LGHNA and YNFKEQ. CDR3 length equals 14 residues. After removal of 0 bases from V and 7 bases from J, the junction contained 6 bases not matched to a gene. CDR3 in amino acids: CASSQEQGRKEQYF. DNA of the CDR3: TGTGCCAGCAGCCAAGAACAGGGGCGGAAGGAGCAGTACTTC.

This clone was seen a few times. J is TRBJ2-1 and V is TRBV4-1; 12 nucleotides agree with TRBD2. CDR1 and CDR2 (germline): MGHRA, YSYEKL. The length of the CDR3 is 14 residues. J was trimmed by 8 bases and V by 5 bases; bases with no gene match: 4. The CDR3: CASSALAGGYEQFF. CDR3 DNA sequence: TGCGCCAGCAGCGCTCTAGCGGGGGGGTATGAGCAGTTCTTC.

The chain has TRBV4-1 and TRBJ2-5; 9 bases map to TRBD1. V gave up 4 bases and J gave up 3 bases; unmatched junction bases: 6. Germline V CDR1 and CDR2: MGHRA, YSYEKL. CDR3 length: 15 residues. The CDR3 sequence is CASSRLGQGEETQYF. The CDR3 DNA follows: TGCGCCAGCAGCCGACTGGGACAGGGTGAAGAGACCCAGTACTTC.

V gene TRBV29-1 combines with J gene TRBJ2-5; D possibly uses TRBD1 or TRBD2 (6 bases each). Germline lookup yields CDR1 SQVTM and CDR2 ANQGSEA. The CDR3 covers 12 residues. V was cut by 3 bases and J by 6 bases, with 11 bases left in between. Here the CDR3 reads CSVEEGVKTQYF. In nucleotides, the CDR3 is TGCAGCGTTGAGGAGGGGGTAAAGACCCAGTACTTC.

This chain uses TRBV27 with TRBJ1-2; D is perhaps TRBD1 (5 bases). The CDR3 is 13 residues long. Germline V gene lookup returns CDR1 MNHEY and CDR2 SMNVEV (reference sequence). V lost 5 bases and J 4 bases, leaving 11 bases between the germline ends. The CDR3 loop is CASSPGTFYGYTF. The CDR3 region has the DNA TGTGCCAGCAGTCCGGGGACGTTCTATGGCTACACCTTC.

The chain recombines TRBV29-1 with TRBJ2-5, with D unresolved. The CDR3 totals 11 residues. Deletions cut 6 bases from V and 4 bases from J, with 9 bases between. The V gene's germline CDR1 is SQVTM and CDR2 ANQGSEA. The CDR3 here is CSVEPGETQYF. In DNA form, the CDR3 reads TGCAGCGTCGAACCTGGAGAGACCCAGTACTTC.

This clone was recorded only once. This chain connects TRBV6-1 to TRBJ2-6; D unresolved. CDR1 MNHNS and CDR2 SASEGT come from the germline V gene. V shed 2 bases and J shed 4 bases, with 9 bases lying between them. The CDR3 totals 15 residues. The CDR3 coding sequence is TGTGCCAGCAGTGAACGGTGGTCCGGGGCCAACGTCCTGACTTTC. This encodes CASSERWSGANVLTF.

This clone showed up just a few times. The chain is built from TRBV2 and TRBJ1-2; D not resolved. Trimming pared 2 bases from V and 8 bases from J, leaving 6 bases between. Germline V lookup: CDR1 SNHLY, CDR2 FYNNEI. The CDR3 is 11 amino acids. CDR3 coding DNA: TGTGCCAGCAGTGAATTGAGCGGCTACACCTTC. Its translation: CASSELSGYTF.

The CDR3: CSVATSGGPNTGELFF. CDR3 in DNA: TGCAGCGTAGCGACTAGCGGGGGGCCGAACACCGGGGAGCTGTTTTTT. The rearrangement uses TRBV29-1 and TRBJ2-2; the match to TRBD2 covers 13 bases. The CDR3 runs 16 residues. Trimming cost V 6 bases and J 0 bases; bases outside gene matches: 4. Germline V CDR1 and CDR2: SQVTM, ANQGSEA.

Many counts were recorded for this clone. V is TRBV19 and J is TRBJ1-2, with TRBD1 matching over 7 bases. CDR3 length: 14 amino acids. Germline V gene data show CDR1 as LNHDA and CDR2 as SQIVND (reference sequence). V shed 10 bases, J shed 4 bases, and the junction held 12 bases outside the gene matches. CDR3 in amino acids: CATLKDRDSYGYTF. CDR3 nucleotides: TGTGCCACCCTAAAAGACAGGGATAGCTATGGCTACACCTTC. Filled out from reference TRBV19 and TRBJ1-2, the complete variable domain reads DGGITQSPKYLFRKEGQNVTLSCEQNLNHDAMYWYRQDPGQGLRLIYYSQIVNDFQKGDIAEGYSVSREKKESFPLTVTSAQKNPTAFYLCATLKDRDSYGYTFGSGTRLTVV.

The chain couples TRBV15 to TRBJ1-5; TRBD1 matches 9 bases. With 4 bases clipped from V and 5 bases from J, the junction kept 9 bases outside the gene matches. The germline V gene encodes CDR1 LNHNV and CDR2 YYDKDF (reference sequence). This CDR3 is built from 16 residues. The CDR3 bases are TGTGCCACCAGCACGAAGTGGACAGGGGTGGATCAGCCCCAGCATTTT. It yields the protein CATSTKWTGVDQPQHF.

The chain has TRBV27 and TRBJ1-4, with D maybe TRBD1 (6 bases). Trimming cost V 6 bases and J 8 bases, with 16 bases left between them. This CDR3 is 14 amino acids long. Per germline, CDR1 MNHEY and CDR2 SMNVEV (reference sequence). CDR3 in amino acids: CASSLTGRKEKLFF. CDR3 DNA sequence: TGTGCCAGCAGCTTAACAGGGAGGAAGGAAAAACTGTTTTTT.

This clone was observed a few times. This chain connects TRBV7-9 to TRBJ1-2, with 8 bases aligning to TRBD1. Trimming cost V 3 bases and J 6 bases; bases outside gene matches: 3. Germline lookup yields CDR1 SEHNR and CDR2 FQNEAQ (reference sequence). This CDR3 is 13 amino acids long. CDR3 bases: TGTGCCAGCAGCTTCACAGGGGGGGATGGCTACACCTTC. Translating gives CASSFTGGDGYTF.

The rearrangement links TRBV20-1 to TRBJ2-1; no firm D call. The length of the CDR3 is 10 residues. Germline V gene data show CDR1 as DFQATT and CDR2 as SNEGSKA (reference sequence). Trimming cost V 3 bases and J 12 bases, with 9 bases left between them. The CDR3 bases are TGCAGTGCTAGTTTGGACGGGCAGTTCTTC. This codes for CSASLDGQFF.

This clone was detected only a few times. The chain employs TRBV14 and TRBJ1-3; D is uncertain. V lost 7 bases and J 0 bases, leaving 1 base between the germline ends. CDR3 length: 11 amino acids. Germline CDR1 and CDR2: SGHDN and FVKESK. CDR3 bases: TGTGCCAGCACCTCTGGAAACACCATATATTTT. This encodes CASTSGNTIYF.

The chain has TRBV18 and TRBJ1-4; TRBD1 agrees at 8 bases. This CDR3 contains 15 residues. V shed 1 base and J 8 bases; nucleotides not matched to a gene: 6. CDR1 is KGHSH and CDR2 is LQKENI in the germline V gene. The CDR3 here is CASSPQQGVSEKLFF. In nucleotides, the CDR3 is TGTGCCAGCTCACCACAACAGGGGGTGAGCGAAAAACTGTTTTTT.

In this sample, this clone turned up a few times. This rearrangement joins TRBV4-3 to TRBJ2-5; D perhaps matches TRBD2 (5 bases). The CDR3 consists of 17 residues. CDR1 and CDR2 from the germline V gene are LGHNA and YSLEER. Trimming shortened V by 0 bases and J by 4 bases, and 18 bases separated the two germline ends. As DNA, the CDR3 is TGCGCCAGCAGCCAAGACGGTCTACATGGAGGTTTAGAGACCCAGTACTTC. This translates into CASSQDGLHGGLETQYF.

Only a few counts were recorded for this clone. This chain links TRBV23-1 with TRBJ1-2; no reliable D call. Being an ORF, TRBV23-1 has a function that is uncertain. The CDR3 covers 12 residues. V was cut by 6 bases and J by 4 bases, with 9 bases left in between. As DNA, the CDR3 is TGCGCCAGCAGGCCCCCCCTCTATGGCTACACCTTC. It is translated as CASRPPLYGYTF.

The gene calls are TRBV7-9 and TRBJ2-5; 8 bases are shared with TRBD2. The CDR3 totals 17 residues. Per the germline V gene, CDR1 is SEHNR and CDR2 is FQNEAQ (reference sequence). Trimming at V came to 1 base and at J to 3 bases, leaving 10 bases not matched to a gene. The DNA for the CDR3 is TGTGCCAGCAGCTTAGTACACCTTGGACTAGCAGAAGAGACCCAGTACTTC. This gives the protein CASSLVHLGLAEETQYF.